The 17 T cell receptor beta chains below come from one sample, sequenced in a study of CD8+CD57+ T cells in acquired aplastic anemia. Researchers used genomic DNA as the template to profile TCR beta VDJ and CDR3. TCRdb re-derived calls from the reads in MiXCR, one entry per CDR3 protein. The sample has approximately 81,000 distinct CDR3 sequences, approximately 46% seen once. The material sequenced was sorted CD4+, CD8+, or CD8+CD57+ T cells (not recorded which) from PBMCs. The receptors stem from a human donor in good health, serving as a control.

CDR3 residues: CASSLRNTEAFF. In DNA, the CDR3 is TGTGCCAGTAGTCTGAGGAACACTGAAGCTTTCTTT. The gene calls are TRBV19 and TRBJ1-1, with unresolved D. This CDR3 is 12 amino acids long. The germline V and J ends were trimmed by 5 bases and 1 base, with 5 bases remaining between them. From germline, CDR1 is LNHDA and CDR2 SQIVND (reference sequence). The whole variable domain, remainder taken from reference TRBV19 and TRBJ1-1, is DGGITQSPKYLFRKEGQNVTLSCEQNLNHDAMYWYRQDPGQGLRLIYYSQIVNDFQKGDIAEGYSVSREKKESFPLTVTSAQKNPTAFYLCASSLRNTEAFFGQGTRLTVV.

This clonotype appeared a few times. The chain uses TRBV5-5 and TRBJ1-4; a possible D gene is TRBD1 (5 bases). CDR3 length: 15 residues. V shed 3 bases and J shed 4 bases, with 13 bases lying between them. Germline lookup yields CDR1 SGHKS and CDR2 YYEKEE (reference sequence). CDR3 sequence reads: CASSSSGNSNEKLFF. CDR3 DNA: TGTGCCAGCAGCTCCTCAGGGAATAGTAATGAAAAACTGTTTTTT.

This clonotype was recorded once. At one boundary the junction diverges from the germline segment, which might be a read error. The CDR3 region is CASSSTGEVEKLVF. The CDR3 coding sequence is TGTGCCAGCAGTTCGACAGGGGAGGTTGAAAAGCTGGTTTTT. The rearrangement uses TRBV2 and TRBJ1-4, with 8 bases aligning to TRBD1. This CDR3 has 14 residues. CDR1 is SNHLY, CDR2 FYNNEI, per germline.

CDR3 amino acids: CASTRPAGFSEQYF. The CDR3 DNA reads as TGTGCCAGCACTCGACCAGCGGGGTTCAGCGAGCAGTACTTC. The chain recombines TRBV2 with TRBJ2-7; 7 nucleotides match TRBD2. V dropped 7 bases and J dropped 6; count of bases not matched to a gene: 12. Germline loops: CDR1 SNHLY, CDR2 FYNNEI. CDR3 length: 14 amino acids.

This chain links TRBV24-1 with TRBJ2-2; 13 positions match TRBD2. The J segment lost 7 bases and the V segment lost 2 bases, leaving 3 bases of the junction unmatched. This CDR3 comprises 16 residues. Germline V CDR1 and CDR2: KGHDR, SFDVKD. The CDR3 region is CATSDWTSGGHGELFF. CDR3 sequence (DNA): TGTGCCACCAGTGATTGGACTAGCGGGGGCCACGGGGAGCTGTTTTTT.

The rearrangement uses TRBV12-3 or TRBV12-4 and TRBJ1-6; D not resolved. This CDR3 has 14 residues. Trimming removed 8 bases from V and 7 bases from J, with 15 bases in between. DNA of the CDR3: TGTGCCAGCGGCGGGCGAAAGTACAATTCACCCCTCCACTTT. Translating gives CASGGRKYNSPLHF.

Notes on this clonotype: The germline gene is not matched at one end of the junction; a read error may be the cause. The V and J genes are TRBV9 and TRBJ1-2, with 7 bases that match TRBD1. There are 15 residues in the CDR3. Germline CDR1 SGDLS, CDR2 YYNGEE. The CDR3 nucleotides read TGTGCCGGCAGCGGGGGACAGTCCGCTCACTATGGCTACACCTTC. Its protein is CAGSGGQSAHYGYTF.

V usage is TRBV10-1 and J usage is TRBJ1-2; the D is unclear. The CDR3 extends over 15 amino acids. Germline CDR1 and CDR2: WNHNN and SYGVQD (reference sequence). V dropped 7 bases and J dropped 3 bases, with 18 bases sitting between them. The CDR3 sequence is CASTIDRGSDYGYTF. The CDR3 bases are TGCGCCAGCACGATCGACCGGGGATCCGACTATGGCTACACCTTC.

In this sample, this clonotype turned up a few times. This chain connects TRBV10-2 to TRBJ2-7, with D unresolved. From germline, CDR1 is WSHSY and CDR2 SAAADI. The CDR3 is 14 residues long. V dropped 2 bases and J dropped 5 bases, with 13 bases sitting between them. The chain's CDR3 is CASSEDAEGNEQYF. CDR3 DNA sequence: TGCGCCAGCAGTGAGGACGCAGAAGGAAACGAGCAGTACTTC.

This chain links TRBV20-1 with TRBJ2-5; tentatively, D is TRBD2 (5 bases). Trimming left V 2 bases short and J 2 bases short, with 12 bases between. The germline gives CDR1 DFQATT, CDR2 SNEGSKA (reference sequence). This CDR3 region has 14 residues. The CDR3 DNA follows: TGCAGTGCTAGAATCATCGGGGTACAAGAGACCCAGTACTTC. It encodes CSARIIGVQETQYF.

The table lists this clonotype with a few counts. The chain carries TRBV25-1 and TRBJ2-3; unclear D gene. The V end was cut by 8 bases, the J end by 1 base, with 16 bases between. From germline, CDR1 is MGHDK and CDR2 SYGVNS. The CDR3 consists of 15 residues. This chain's CDR3 is CASLGPSSGTDTQYF. The CDR3 DNA follows: TGTGCCAGCCTAGGCCCCAGTTCAGGCACAGATACGCAGTATTTT.

V is TRBV2 and J is TRBJ1-2, with 9 bases fitting TRBD1. J was trimmed by 7 bases and V by 6 bases; bases with no gene match: 12. Looked up from germline, CDR1 is SNHLY and CDR2 is FYNNEI. This CDR3 contains 15 residues. As DNA, the CDR3 is TGTGCCAGCAGCACCGGGACAGGGAATCCTACTGGCTACACCTTC. Its translation is CASSTGTGNPTGYTF.

The sample holds many counts of this clonotype. The chain recombines TRBV9 with TRBJ1-2, with D maybe TRBD1 (5 bases). This CDR3 is 16 amino acids long. Germline CDR1 reads SGDLS; CDR2 reads YYNGEE. With 0 bases removed from V and 2 bases from J, the gap between germline ends came to 14 bases. The CDR3 DNA follows: TGTGCCAGCAGCGTAGACGCTCTCGGGGCAAACTATGGCTACACCTTC. Translated: CASSVDALGANYGYTF.

This clonotype was counted ten times or more. CDR3 sequence: CASSLHVPGETQYF. The CDR3 nucleotides are TGCGCCAGCAGCTTGCACGTCCCGGGAGAGACCCAGTACTTC. The rearrangement uses TRBV5-1 and TRBJ2-5; unclear D gene. CDR3 length equals 14 residues. V was shortened by 1 base and J by 4 bases, with 11 bases between the two germline ends. Germline V gene sequence: CDR1 SGHRS, CDR2 YFSETQ.

J is TRBJ1-6 and V is TRBV7-7; 8 nucleotides line up with TRBD1. The length of the CDR3 is 15 residues. CDR1 is SSHAT and CDR2 is FNYEAQ in the germline V gene (reference sequence). Losses at the gene ends were 5 bases for V and 10 bases for J; bases not matched to a gene: 10. CDR3 nucleotides: TGTGCCAGCAGCCCCCGGACAGGGTCAGCCTCACCCCTCCACTTT. Encoded protein: CASSPRTGSASPLHF.

Ten or more counts support this clonotype. The J gene is TRBJ2-7, the V gene TRBV13; D not resolved. Between the trimmed V and J ends, which lost 2 bases and 0 bases, there was a span of 11 bases. In germline, CDR1 is PRHDT, CDR2 FYEKMQ (reference sequence). The CDR3 covers 15 residues. The CDR3 loop reads CASSLYQAVSYEQYF. CDR3 DNA: TGTGCCAGCAGCTTATACCAGGCCGTCTCCTACGAGCAGTACTTC.

The rearrangement uses TRBV5-1 and TRBJ2-2; D is unclear. Between the trimmed V and J ends, which lost 4 bases and 5 bases, there was a span of 9 bases. This CDR3 comprises 13 residues. CDR1 and CDR2 from the germline V gene are SGHRS and YFSETQ. In DNA, the CDR3 is TGCGCCAGCAGCACGCCTTATACCGGGGAGCTGTTTTTT. It translates to CASSTPYTGELFF.